This is a list of T cell receptor beta chains from one sample in a study of shared clonotypes between healthy human individuals. The data were produced by immunoSEQ multiplex PCR, yet TCRdb's version contains in-frame clones alone and is incomplete. The sample records fewer than 550,000 clones, over 60% being singletons. Material: PBMCs. The receptors stem from a woman aged 40 to 50 in good health. Some clones in this sample may be carry-over from other donors' samples. Both conserved end residues are part of each CDR3. Fields, in order: J gene, clone size, D gene, V gene, CDR3 DNA, CDR3 protein. A D gene is named only where the DNA matches it firmly. For some rows the clone size is stated as once, few or many, or as a class when expanded; others skip it.

>TRBJ2-7|once|TRBD1|TRBV4-1
TGCGCCAGCAGCCAAGATGGGACAGGGCCCGTGGAGCAGTACTTC
CASSQDGTGPVEQYF
>TRBJ2-3|NA|TRBD2|TRBV10-3
TGTGCCATCAGACTGGGGACTAGCGGCGCAGATACGCAGTATTTT
CAIRLGTSGADTQYF
>TRBJ2-1|once|NA|TRBV4-1
TGCGCCAGCAGCCACCTCGGACCGAGCTCCTACAATGAGCAGTTCTTC
CASSHLGPSSYNEQFF
>TRBJ2-5|NA|NA|TRBV5-1
TGCGCCAGCAGCGCTGGCTGGGGGGAAGAGACCCAGTACTTC
CASSAGWGEETQYF
>TRBJ1-2|NA|TRBD1|TRBV5-1
TGCGCCAGCAGCCAGACAGGGCCCTATGGCTACACCTTC
CASSQTGPYGYTF
>TRBJ1-1|few|NA|TRBV29-1
TGCAGCGTTGAAGATGGGGCTAGGTACACTGAAGCTTTCTTT
CSVEDGARYTEAFF
>TRBJ2-6|few|TRBD2|TRBV11-2
TGTGCCAGCAGCGCCCAACTAGCGGGAGGGCTTGGGGCCAACGTCCTGACTTTC
CASSAQLAGGLGANVLTF
>TRBJ1-2|once|NA|TRBV18
TGTGCCAGCTCACCACCTGGCAGGGTTCTGGGCTACACCTTC
CASSPPGRVLGYTF
>TRBJ2-2|NA|TRBD2|TRBV7-2
TGTGCCAGCAGCCGAAGACTAGCGGGAGCGAACACCGGGGAGCTGTTTTTT
CASSRRLAGANTGELFF
>TRBJ1-4|NA|TRBD1|TRBV2
TGTGCCAGCAGCGGACAGGGGGGAAATGAAAAACTGTTTTTT
CASSGQGGNEKLFF
>TRBJ2-2|NA|NA|TRBV5-4
TGTGCCAGCAGCTTGGCGGCTAGCGTAAACACCGGGGAGCTGTTTTTT
CASSLAASVNTGELFF
>TRBJ2-7|NA|TRBD2|TRBV7-2
TGTGCCAGCAGCCAAACTAGCGGCCTTTACGAGCAGTACTTC
CASSQTSGLYEQYF
>TRBJ1-5|few|TRBD1|TRBV28
TGTGCCAGCAGTTTACGACAGGGGGCCGATCAGCCCCAGCATTTT
CASSLRQGADQPQHF
>TRBJ2-5|NA|NA|TRBV7-8
TGTGCCAGCAGCTTAAAGGAGACCCAGTACTTC
CASSLKETQYF
>TRBJ2-3|NA|NA|TRBV5-1
TGCGCCAGCAGCTCAGTGTTAGCGAGCACAGATACGCAGTATTTT
CASSSVLASTDTQYF
>TRBJ1-1|NA|TRBD1|TRBV19
TGTGCCAGTAGACCGACAGGGGTGGGGACTGAAGCTTTCTTT
CASRPTGVGTEAFF
>TRBJ2-3|NA|NA|TRBV10-3
TGTGCCATCGCAAGGGACCCCAGCACAGATACGCAGTATTTT
CAIARDPSTDTQYF
>TRBJ2-3|NA|NA|TRBV11-3
TGTGCCAGCAGCTTAGAGGGTACAGATACGCAGTATTTT
CASSLEGTDTQYF
>TRBJ2-3|once|NA|TRBV9
TGTGCCAGCAGCGTCCTTACAATGGCGGAGGTGCAGTATTTT
CASSVLTMAEVQYF
>TRBJ1-1|few|NA|TRBV4-1
TGCGCCAGCAGCCAAGATTTAGAGGGAAGAGCTTTCTTT
CASSQDLEGRAFF
>TRBJ1-2|NA|NA|TRBV25-1
TGTGCCAGCAGTGGCACGGGTCGGCTCTATAGCTACACCTTC
CASSGTGRLYSYTF
>TRBJ2-5|once|NA|TRBV15
TGTGCCACCAGCAGAGGTGGCAGGCGTCAAGAGACCCAGTACTTC
CATSRGGRRQETQYF
>TRBJ1-2|NA|NA|TRBV5-4
TGTGCCAGCAGCTTGGACAGTGACTATGGCTACACCTTC
CASSLDSDYGYTF
>TRBJ1-1|once|TRBD1|TRBV5-8
TGTGCCAGCAGCACTCTGGGACAGGGGGCGCGAGACACTGAAGCTTTCTTT
CASSTLGQGARDTEAFF
>TRBJ2-5|NA|NA|TRBV5-1
TGCGCCAGCAGTGGCTCGAGGGAGTCGGAGACCCAGTACTTC
CASSGSRESETQYF
>TRBJ2-7|few|NA|TRBV4-2
TGTGCCAGCAGCCAAGTTTCCTACGAGCAGTACTTC
CASSQVSYEQYF
>TRBJ2-3|NA|NA|TRBV18
TGTGCCAGCTCACCACCGGGGGATGGGGATACGCAGTATTTT
CASSPPGDGDTQYF
>TRBJ2-5|NA|NA|TRBV29-1
TGCAGCGTTGGTCTGGGGGAGTGGGAGCAGTACTTC
CSVGLGEWEQYF
>TRBJ1-5|NA|NA|TRBV5-1
TGCGCCAGCAGCTTGGATGGCGGCAATCAGCCCCAGCATTTT
CASSLDGGNQPQHF
>TRBJ2-7|medium-sized|NA|TRBV5-4
TGTGCCAGCAGCCTCTCCTCCATCCACGAGCAGTACTTC
CASSLSSIHEQYF
>TRBJ2-7|once|NA|TRBV11-2
TGTGCCAGCAGCTACGGGAGAAGTCGATCCTACGAGCAGTACTTC
CASSYGRSRSYEQYF
>TRBJ2-1|few|TRBD2|TRBV19
TGTGCCAGTAGCCGCCGACTAGCGGGGACCTACAATGAGCAGTTCTTC
CASSRRLAGTYNEQFF
>TRBJ2-1|NA|TRBD2|TRBV10-1
TGCGCCAGCAGTGACCCGACTAGCGGGAGGGCCGGTGAGCAGTTCTTC
CASSDPTSGRAGEQFF
>TRBJ1-3|NA|TRBD1|TRBV18
TGTGCCAGCTCACCCGACAGGGCTGGAAACACCATATATTTT
CASSPDRAGNTIYF
>TRBJ2-1|NA|NA|TRBV5-1
TGCGCCAGCAGCTTGGCCACGGCGTTCCATGAGCAGTTCTTC
CASSLATAFHEQFF
>TRBJ1-2|NA|NA|TRBV5-1
TGCGCCAGCAGCTTGCTCGGACAAGGAGGCTACACCTTC
CASSLLGQGGYTF